This T cell receptor (beta chain) was obtained from a study of blood T cell repertoires in COVID-19. Study-level information: From the United States, Italy and Spain came samples of acute and convalescent COVID-19. Sources were T cells, B-cell-depleted T cells, or PBMCs; the material itself was cDNA or gDNA.

Those who participated ranged in age from about 18 to 89 years and resided in approximately 23 US areas. Membership in each cohort depended on participant-reported clinical history. Data came from immunoSEQ multiplex PCR; TCRdb stores just in-frame clones and leaves some out. The sample holds about 300,000 clones, 70% to 90% seen once. This CDR3 contains 13 residues. CDR1 and CDR2 (germline): SGDLS, YYNGEE. The V and J ends lost 0 bases and 12 bases respectively, with 15 bases between them. The rearrangement joins TRBV9 to TRBJ1-1, with D perhaps TRBD1 (5 bases). Sequenced sample: PBMCs or T cells enriched from blood (not recorded which). This sequence was found in a man aged 25-45 years who had recovered from COVID-19. The CDR3 coding sequence is TGTGCCAGCAGCGTAGGTATGACAGCCGGTCCTTTCTTT. Residues: CASSVGMTAGPFF.